This T cell receptor beta chain was identified in a study of blood T cell repertoires in COVID-19. TCRdb's copy holds only in-frame clones and misses some; the assay was immunoSEQ multiplex PCR. This table holds under 300,000 clones, roughly 88% found once. CDR1 and CDR2 from the germline V gene are MNHEY and SVGEGT. This CDR3 is 14 amino acids long. With 3 bases clipped from V and 3 bases from J, the junction kept 5 bases outside the gene matches. The TCR originated in a woman in her 30s with acute or convalescent COVID-19. This chain joins TRBV6-2 or TRBV6-3 and TRBJ2-7; 7 bases line up with TRBD2. What was sequenced was peripheral blood. CDR3 DNA sequence: TGTGCCAGCAGTTATTATGGGACTAACTACGAGCAGTACTTC. Its translation is CASSYYGTNYEQYF.